The count of the clone carrying this TCR beta chain is one. The target antigen is unknown. This entry belongs to a study of cytotoxic CD8 clonotypes in ibrutinib-treated CLL. The wider study: Across samples, productive templates numbered approximately 250,000 and productive rearrangements reached 75,000 to 100,000 on average. Study results and caveats: Public clonotypes, rarely seen, contracted or held steady on treatment.

Deep sequencing aimed at 1 in 200,000 to 1 in 1 million T cells' resolution. Assay: immunoSEQ multiplex PCR; the TCRdb copy retains only in-frame clones and omits some. Found here are tens of thousands of clones, 57% of them singletons; the top ten hold approximately 15%. The CDR3 runs to 17 residues. The J segment lost 4 bases and the V segment lost 4 bases, leaving 8 bases of the junction unmatched. The germline V gene encodes CDR1 SGHRS and CDR2 YFSETQ. This receptor was taken from a human donor with chronic lymphocytic leukemia. The material was PBMCs, obtained after 12 months of ibrutinib treatment. The chain carries TRBV5-1 and TRBJ2-1; 13 nucleotides match TRBD2. CDR3 coding DNA: TGCGCCAGCAGCATACTAGCGGGAGGGCTCGGGTACAATGAGCAGTTCTTC. Translation gives CASSILAGGLGYNEQFF.